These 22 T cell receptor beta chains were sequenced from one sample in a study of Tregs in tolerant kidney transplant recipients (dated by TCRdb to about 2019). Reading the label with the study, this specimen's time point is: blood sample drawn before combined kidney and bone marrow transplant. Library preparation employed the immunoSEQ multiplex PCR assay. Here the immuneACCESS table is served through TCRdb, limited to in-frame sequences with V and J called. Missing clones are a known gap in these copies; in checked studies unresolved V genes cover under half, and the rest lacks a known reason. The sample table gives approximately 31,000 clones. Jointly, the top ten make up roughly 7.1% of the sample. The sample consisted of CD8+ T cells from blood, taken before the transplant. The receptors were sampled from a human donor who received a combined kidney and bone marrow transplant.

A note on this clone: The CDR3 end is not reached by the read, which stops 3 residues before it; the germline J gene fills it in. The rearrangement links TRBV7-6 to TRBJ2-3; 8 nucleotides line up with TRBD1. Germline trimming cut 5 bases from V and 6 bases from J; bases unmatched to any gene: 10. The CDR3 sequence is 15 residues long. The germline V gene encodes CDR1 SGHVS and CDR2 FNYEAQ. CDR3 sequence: CASSQDHRGADTQYF. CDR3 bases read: TGTGCCAGCAGCCAAGACCACAGGGGGGCTGATACG. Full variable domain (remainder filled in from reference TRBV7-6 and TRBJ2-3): GAGVSQSPRYKVTKRGQDVALRCDPISGHVSLYWYRQALGQGPEFLTYFNYEAQQDKSGLPNDRFSAERPEGSISTLTIQRTEQRDSAMYRCASSQDHRGADTQYFGPGTRLTVL.

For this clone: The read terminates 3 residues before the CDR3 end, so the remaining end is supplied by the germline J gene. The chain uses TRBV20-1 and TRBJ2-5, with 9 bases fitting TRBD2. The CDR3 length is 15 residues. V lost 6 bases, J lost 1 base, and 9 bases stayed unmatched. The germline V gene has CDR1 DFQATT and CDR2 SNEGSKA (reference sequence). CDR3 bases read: TGCAGTGCCCCAGCGGCTAGCGGGATCCAAGAGACC. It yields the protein CSAPAASGIQET. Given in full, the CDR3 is CSAPAASGIQETQYF.

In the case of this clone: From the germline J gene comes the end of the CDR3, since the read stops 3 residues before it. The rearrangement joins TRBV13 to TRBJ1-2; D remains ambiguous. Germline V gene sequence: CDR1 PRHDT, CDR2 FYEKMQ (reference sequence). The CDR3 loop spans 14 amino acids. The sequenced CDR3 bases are TGTGCCAGCAGCTTAGGCCGTGCGGTAGAGGGC. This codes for CASSLGRAVEG. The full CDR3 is CASSLGRAVEGYTF. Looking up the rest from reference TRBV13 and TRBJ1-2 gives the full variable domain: AAGVIQSPRHLIKEKRETATLKCYPIPRHDTVYWYQQGPGQDPQFLISFYEKMQSDKGSIPDRFSAQQFSDYHSELNMSSLELGDSALYFCASSLGRAVEGYTFGSGTRLTVV.

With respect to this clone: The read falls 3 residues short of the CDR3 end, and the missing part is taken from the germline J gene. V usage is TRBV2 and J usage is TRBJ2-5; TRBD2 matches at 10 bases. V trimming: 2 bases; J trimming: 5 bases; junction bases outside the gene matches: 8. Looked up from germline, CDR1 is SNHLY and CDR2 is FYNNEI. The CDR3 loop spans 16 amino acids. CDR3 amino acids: CASSERVAGGQETQYF. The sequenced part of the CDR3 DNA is TGTGCCAGCAGTGAAAGGGTAGCGGGGGGTCAGGAGACC.

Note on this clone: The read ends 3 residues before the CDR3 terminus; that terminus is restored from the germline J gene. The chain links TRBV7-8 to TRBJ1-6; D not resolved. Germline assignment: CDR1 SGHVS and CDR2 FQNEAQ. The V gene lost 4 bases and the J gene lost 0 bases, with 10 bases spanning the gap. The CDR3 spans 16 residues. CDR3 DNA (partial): TGTGCCAGCAGCTCAGTGGTCCGCTCCTATAATTCACCC. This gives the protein CASSSVVRSYNSP. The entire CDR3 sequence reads CASSSVVRSYNSPLHF.

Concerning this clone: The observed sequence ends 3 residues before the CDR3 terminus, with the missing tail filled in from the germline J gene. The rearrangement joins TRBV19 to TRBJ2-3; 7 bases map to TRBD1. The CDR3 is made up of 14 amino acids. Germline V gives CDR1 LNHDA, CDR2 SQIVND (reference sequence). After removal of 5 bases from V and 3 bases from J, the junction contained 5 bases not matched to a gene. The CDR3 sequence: CASSPHRGTDTQYF. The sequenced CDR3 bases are TGTGCCAGTAGTCCACACAGGGGAACAGATACG.

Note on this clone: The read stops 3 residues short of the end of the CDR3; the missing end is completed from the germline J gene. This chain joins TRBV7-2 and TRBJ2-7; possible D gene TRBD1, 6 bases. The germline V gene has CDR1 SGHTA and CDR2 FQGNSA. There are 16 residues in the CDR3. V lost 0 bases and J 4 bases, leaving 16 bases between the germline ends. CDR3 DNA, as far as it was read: TGTGCCAGCAGCTTAGCGCATTCGTTCGGGACATACGAG. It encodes CASSLAHSFGTYE. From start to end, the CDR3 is CASSLAHSFGTYEQYF.

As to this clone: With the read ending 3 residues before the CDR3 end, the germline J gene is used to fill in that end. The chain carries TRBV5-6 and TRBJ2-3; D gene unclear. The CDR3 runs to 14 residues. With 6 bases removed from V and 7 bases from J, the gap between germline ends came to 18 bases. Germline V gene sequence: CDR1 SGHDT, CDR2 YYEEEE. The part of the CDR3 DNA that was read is TGTGCCAGCAACCCAGGCCCCTACTCCAATACG. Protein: CASNPGPYSNT. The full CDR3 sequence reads CASNPGPYSNTQYF.

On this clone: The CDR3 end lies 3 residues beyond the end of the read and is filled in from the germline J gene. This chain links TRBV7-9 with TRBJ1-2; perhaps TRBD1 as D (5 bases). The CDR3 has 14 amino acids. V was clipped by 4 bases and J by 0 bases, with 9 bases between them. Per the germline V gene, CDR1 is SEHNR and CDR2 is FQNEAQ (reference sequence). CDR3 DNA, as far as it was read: TGTGCCAGCAGCTCTGGACATACTAACTATGGC. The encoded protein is CASSSGHTNYG. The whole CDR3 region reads CASSSGHTNYGYTF.

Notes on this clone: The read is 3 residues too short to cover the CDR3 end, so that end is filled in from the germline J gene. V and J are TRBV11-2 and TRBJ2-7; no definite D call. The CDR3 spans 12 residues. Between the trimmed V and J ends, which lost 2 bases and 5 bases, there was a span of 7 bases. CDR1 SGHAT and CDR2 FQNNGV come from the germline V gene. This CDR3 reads CASSLSPHEQYF. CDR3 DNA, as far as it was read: TGTGCCAGCAGCTTAAGCCCCCACGAG.

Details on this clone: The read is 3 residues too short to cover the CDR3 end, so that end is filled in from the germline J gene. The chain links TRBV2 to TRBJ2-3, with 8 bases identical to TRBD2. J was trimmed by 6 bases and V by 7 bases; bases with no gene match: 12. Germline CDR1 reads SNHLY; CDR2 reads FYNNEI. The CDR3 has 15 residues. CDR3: CASIGRSSGWDTQYF. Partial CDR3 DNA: TGTGCCAGCATAGGTCGATCTAGCGGGTGGGATACG.

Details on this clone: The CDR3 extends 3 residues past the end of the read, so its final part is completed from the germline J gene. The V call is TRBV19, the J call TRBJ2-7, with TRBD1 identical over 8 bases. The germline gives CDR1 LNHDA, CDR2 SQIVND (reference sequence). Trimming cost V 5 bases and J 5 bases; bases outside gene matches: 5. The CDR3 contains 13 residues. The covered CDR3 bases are TGTGCCAGTAGTCGGGACAGGCCTAACGAG. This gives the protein CASSRDRPNE. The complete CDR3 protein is CASSRDRPNEQYF.

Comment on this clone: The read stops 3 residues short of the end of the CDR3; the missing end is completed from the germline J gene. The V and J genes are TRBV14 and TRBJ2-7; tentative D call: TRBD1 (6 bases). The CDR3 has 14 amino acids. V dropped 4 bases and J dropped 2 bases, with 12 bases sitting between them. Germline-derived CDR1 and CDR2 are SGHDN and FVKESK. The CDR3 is CASSPRQAPYEQYF. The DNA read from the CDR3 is TGTGCCAGCAGCCCCCGACAGGCCCCCTACGAG.

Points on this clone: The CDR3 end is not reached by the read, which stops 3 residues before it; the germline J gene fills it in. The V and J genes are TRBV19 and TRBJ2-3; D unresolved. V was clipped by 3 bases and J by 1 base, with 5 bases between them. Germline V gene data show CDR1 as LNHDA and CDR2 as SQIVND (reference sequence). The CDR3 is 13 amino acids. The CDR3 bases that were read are TGTGCCAGTAGTATCTCGGGCACAGATACG. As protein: CASSISGTDT. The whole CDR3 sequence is CASSISGTDTQYF.

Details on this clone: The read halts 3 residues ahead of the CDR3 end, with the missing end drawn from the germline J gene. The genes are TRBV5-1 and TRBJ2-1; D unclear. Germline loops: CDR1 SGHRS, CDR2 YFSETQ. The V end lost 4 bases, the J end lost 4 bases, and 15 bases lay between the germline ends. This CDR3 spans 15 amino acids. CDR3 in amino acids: CASSRNPGFYNEQFF. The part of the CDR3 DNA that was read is TGCGCCAGCAGCCGGAACCCGGGTTTTTACAATGAG.

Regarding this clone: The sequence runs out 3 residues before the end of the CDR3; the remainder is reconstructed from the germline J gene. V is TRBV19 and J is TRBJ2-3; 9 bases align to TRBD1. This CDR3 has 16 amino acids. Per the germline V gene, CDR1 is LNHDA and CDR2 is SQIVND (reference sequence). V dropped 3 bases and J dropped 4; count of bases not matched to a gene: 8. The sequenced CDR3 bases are TGTGCCAGTAGTATCGCCGGGACAGGGTCTCCAGATACG. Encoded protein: CASSIAGTGSPDT. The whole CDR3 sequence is CASSIAGTGSPDTQYF.

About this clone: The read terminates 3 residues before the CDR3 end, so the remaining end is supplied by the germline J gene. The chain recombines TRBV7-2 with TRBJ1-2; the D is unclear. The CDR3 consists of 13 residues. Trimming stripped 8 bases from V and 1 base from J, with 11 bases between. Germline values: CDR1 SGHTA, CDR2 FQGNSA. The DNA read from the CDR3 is TGTGCCAGCGGCTCCTTTAGTAACTATGGC. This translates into CASGSFSNYG. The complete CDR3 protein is CASGSFSNYGYTF.

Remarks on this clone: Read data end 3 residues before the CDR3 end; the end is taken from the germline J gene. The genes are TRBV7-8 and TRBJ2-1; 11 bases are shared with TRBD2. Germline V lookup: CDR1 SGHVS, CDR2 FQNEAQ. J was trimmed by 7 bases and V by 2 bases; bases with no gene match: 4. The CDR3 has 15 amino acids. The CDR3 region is CASSLIAGGGNEQFF. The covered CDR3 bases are TGTGCCAGCAGCTTAATAGCGGGAGGGGGGAATGAG.

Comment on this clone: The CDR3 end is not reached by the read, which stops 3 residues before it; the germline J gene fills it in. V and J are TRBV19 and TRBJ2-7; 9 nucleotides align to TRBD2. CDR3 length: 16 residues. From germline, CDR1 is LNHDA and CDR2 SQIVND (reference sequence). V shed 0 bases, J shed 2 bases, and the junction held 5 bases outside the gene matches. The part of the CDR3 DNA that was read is TGTGCCAGTAGTATAGATATCCTAGCGGGAACCTACGAG. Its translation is CASSIDILAGTYE. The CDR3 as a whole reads CASSIDILAGTYEQYF.

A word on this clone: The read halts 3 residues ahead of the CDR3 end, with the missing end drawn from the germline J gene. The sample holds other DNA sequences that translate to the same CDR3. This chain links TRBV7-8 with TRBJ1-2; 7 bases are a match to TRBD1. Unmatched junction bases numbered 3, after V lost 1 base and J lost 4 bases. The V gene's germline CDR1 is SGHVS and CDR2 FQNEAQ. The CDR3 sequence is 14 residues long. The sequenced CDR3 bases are TGTGCCAGCAGCTTAGGACAGGGAGGCTATGGC. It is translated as CASSLGQGGYG. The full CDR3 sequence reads CASSLGQGGYGYTF.

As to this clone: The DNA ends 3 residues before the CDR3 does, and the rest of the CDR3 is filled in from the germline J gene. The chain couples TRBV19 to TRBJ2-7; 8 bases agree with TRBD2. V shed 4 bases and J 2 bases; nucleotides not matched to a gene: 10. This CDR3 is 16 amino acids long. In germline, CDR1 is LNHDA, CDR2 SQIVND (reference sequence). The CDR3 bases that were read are TGTGCCAGTAGTACCTCGGTGGCGGGGGGTACCTACGAG. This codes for CASSTSVAGGTYE. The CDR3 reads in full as CASSTSVAGGTYEQYF.

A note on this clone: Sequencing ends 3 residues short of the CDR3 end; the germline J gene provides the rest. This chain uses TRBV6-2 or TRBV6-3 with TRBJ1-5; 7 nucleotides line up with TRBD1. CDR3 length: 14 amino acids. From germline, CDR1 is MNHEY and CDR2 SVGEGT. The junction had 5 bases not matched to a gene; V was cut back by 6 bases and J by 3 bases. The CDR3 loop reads CASRMGQLNQPQHF. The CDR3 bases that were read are TGTGCCAGCAGGATGGGACAGCTCAATCAGCCC.